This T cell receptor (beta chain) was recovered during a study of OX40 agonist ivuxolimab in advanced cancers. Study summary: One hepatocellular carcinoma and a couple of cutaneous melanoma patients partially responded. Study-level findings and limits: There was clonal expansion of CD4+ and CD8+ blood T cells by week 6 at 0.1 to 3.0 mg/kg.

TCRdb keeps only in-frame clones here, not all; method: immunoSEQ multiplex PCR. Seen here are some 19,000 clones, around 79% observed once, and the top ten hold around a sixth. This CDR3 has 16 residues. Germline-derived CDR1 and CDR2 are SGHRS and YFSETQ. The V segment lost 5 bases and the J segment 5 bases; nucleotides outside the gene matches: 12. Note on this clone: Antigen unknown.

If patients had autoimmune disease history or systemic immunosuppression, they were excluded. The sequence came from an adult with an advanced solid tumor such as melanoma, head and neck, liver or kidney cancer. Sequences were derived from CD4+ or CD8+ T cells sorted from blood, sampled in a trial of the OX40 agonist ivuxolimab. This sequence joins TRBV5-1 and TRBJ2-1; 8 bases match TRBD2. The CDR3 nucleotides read TGCGCCAGCAGACCCCCCAGCGGGAGTCTGCACAATGAGCAGTTCTTC. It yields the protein CASRPPSGSLHNEQFF.